This TCR beta chain was sequenced for a study of blood T cell repertoires in COVID-19. About the study: Italy, Spain and the United States were the sources of the convalescent and acute COVID-19 samples.

As to this clone: Other nucleotide sequences in the sample specify the same CDR3.

The CDR3 runs to 15 residues. The V and J ends lost 5 bases and 5 bases, in that order; junction bases with no gene match: 3. The germline V gene has CDR1 SGHTA and CDR2 FQGNSA. Original processing notes: Amplifying reference gene primers gave estimates of nucleated cell counts. Method: immunoSEQ multiplex PCR; TCRdb's copy keeps in-frame clones and lacks some. D and trimming come from the DNA, and the V and J calls and clone size come from that table. The profile shows about 300,000 clones, roughly nine tenths of them singletons. The chain employs TRBV7-2 and TRBJ2-5, with 15 bases that match TRBD2. This receptor was obtained from a man aged 18 to 30 with active or convalescent COVID-19. Specimen: peripheral blood. The CDR3 DNA sequence: TGTGCCAGCAGCAGGACTAGCGGGGGGGCTGAGACCCAGTACTTC. The encoded protein is CASSRTSGGAETQYF.